Sequencing of this T cell receptor (beta chain) was carried out in a study of cytomegalovirus exposure and HLA in healthy donors. Regarding the study as a whole: Specific recognition of CMV antigens was confirmed in vitro for a few chains (all CMV-associated). Later analysis revealed greater clonal expansion in HLA-associated TCR beta chains than in equally common others. Reports state that TCR beta sequences accurately predicted most subjects' HLA-A and HLA-B alleles.

The CDR3 runs to 15 residues. Deletions cut 1 base from V and 1 base from J, with 8 bases between. Germline-derived CDR1 and CDR2 are SGHAT and FQNNGV. As regards this clone: Antigen unknown.

It was with 60 Vbeta and 13 Jbeta primers that the PCR ran. The assay was immunoSEQ multiplex PCR, and TCRdb's table has in-frame clones only and misses some. This sample carries 150,000 or so clones, 75% of them seen once, and the ten largest clones take 3% to 3.5%. The sample consisted of PBMCs. This TCR was sampled from a man in his forties in good health and CMV-seronegative. The chain couples TRBV11-2 to TRBJ1-5; a weak D match, TRBD1 (5 bases). The CDR3 nucleotides read TGTGCCAGCAGCTTAGGCCGACAGAGCAATCAGCCCCAGCATTTT. Translating gives CASSLGRQSNQPQHF.